The 27 T cell receptor beta chains presented below share a single source sample, sequenced in a study of T cells in Graves' hyperthyroidism and ophthalmopathy. Researchers took RNA transcripts and amplified the TCR beta CDR3 regions from them. First-round RT-PCR of the TCR CDR3 relied on the HTBI primer set. TCRdb redid the calling of the multiplex PCR reads with MiXCR, one entry per CDR3 protein. The sample lists hundreds of thousands of distinct CDR3 sequences, 20% occurring once. Sequenced sample: blood. The source is a man in his forties or fifties with Graves' ophthalmopathy.

Many counts were recorded for this clonotype. The chain combines TRBV5-1 with TRBJ1-1; 10 bases map to TRBD1. Per germline, CDR1 SGHRS and CDR2 YFSETQ. CDR3 length: 16 amino acids. J gave up 6 bases and V 3 bases, and 11 bases lay outside the gene matches. DNA for the CDR3: TGCGCCAGCAGCTCCGGGACAGGGGCCGGAAGAGCTGAAGCTTTCTTT. Its protein product is CASSSGTGAGRAEAFF.

This clonotype was detected only a few times. This chain joins TRBV27 and TRBJ2-1; 7 bases fit TRBD2. The CDR3 length is 15 residues. Looked up from germline, CDR1 is MNHEY and CDR2 is SMNVEV (reference sequence). V was pared by 5 bases and J by 6 bases, with 10 bases of the junction left unmatched. The CDR3 loop reads CASSGGGSSPNEQFF. The CDR3 DNA is TGTGCCAGCAGTGGGGGGGGAAGTAGCCCCAATGAGCAGTTCTTC.

This clonotype was seen a handful of times. The rearrangement joins TRBV5-1 to TRBJ1-3; 10 bases are shared with TRBD1. The trim removed 0 bases at V and 4 bases at J, leaving 4 bases unmatched. The CDR3 extends over 16 amino acids. Germline V lookup: CDR1 SGHRS, CDR2 YFSETQ. CDR3 loop: CASSLVGTGVGNTIYF. The CDR3 nucleotides read TGCGCCAGCAGCTTGGTGGGGACAGGGGTCGGAAACACCATATATTTT. Based on the CDR3 plus reference TRBV5-1 and TRBJ1-3, the full variable domain is KAGVTQTPRYLIKTRGQQVTLSCSPISGHRSVSWYQQTPGQGLQFLFEYFSETQRNKGNFPGRFSGRQFSNSRSEMNVSTLELGDSALYLCASSLVGTGVGNTIYFGEGSWLTVV.

This clonotype was recorded at least ten times. DNA for the CDR3: TGTGCCAGCAGCTTAGCGCTAATGGGGGCGCGGAATTCCTACGAGCAGTACTTC. Its protein is CASSLALMGARNSYEQYF. The V and J genes are TRBV7-9 and TRBJ2-7; maybe TRBD1 (6 bases). Between the trimmed V and J ends, which lost 0 bases and 1 base, there was a span of 19 bases. The germline V gene has CDR1 SEHNR and CDR2 FQNEAQ (reference sequence). The CDR3 is 18 amino acids.

This chain links TRBV14 with TRBJ2-7, with D perhaps matching TRBD2 (6 bases). V shed 1 base and J shed 2 bases, with 12 bases lying between them. In germline, CDR1 is SGHDN, CDR2 FVKESK. The CDR3 is 15 amino acids. For the CDR3, the DNA is TGTGCCAGCAGCCAAGTCGGGACTTTTACCTACGAGCAGTACTTC. Translation: CASSQVGTFTYEQYF. The full variable domain, completed using reference TRBV14 and TRBJ2-7, is EAGVTQFPSHSVIEKGQTVTLRCDPISGHDNLYWYRRVMGKEIKFLLHFVKESKQDESGMPNNRFLAERTGGTYSTLKVQPAELEDSGVYFCASSQVGTFTYEQYFGPGTRLTVT.

The chain carries TRBV20-1 and TRBJ1-1, with D perhaps matching TRBD1 (5 bases). Germline V gene sequence: CDR1 DFQATT, CDR2 SNEGSKA (reference sequence). This CDR3 has 12 residues. The V and J ends lost 5 bases and 1 base respectively, with 8 bases between them. The CDR3 loop reads CSADTGNTEAFF. CDR3 DNA: TGCAGTGCTGATACAGGGAACACTGAAGCTTTCTTT.

This clonotype was seen repeatedly, ten times or more. The V and J genes are TRBV2 and TRBJ2-5; D possibly corresponds to TRBD2 (6 bases). V was shortened by 4 bases and J by 3 bases, with 12 bases between the two germline ends. Germline-derived CDR1 and CDR2 are SNHLY and FYNNEI. The CDR3 sequence is 14 residues long. DNA of the CDR3: TGTGCCAGCAGTGTGTATGGAGGGGAAGAGACCCAGTACTTC. Residues: CASSVYGGEETQYF.

The chain has TRBV9 and TRBJ1-4; D is uncertain. Germline V gene data show CDR1 as SGDLS and CDR2 as YYNGEE. Trimming cost V 4 bases and J 0 bases, with 16 bases left between them. The CDR3 sequence is 17 residues long. CDR3 region: CASSSRSGFATNEKLFF. The CDR3 nucleotides read TGTGCCAGCAGCTCCCGTTCAGGATTTGCAACTAATGAAAAACTGTTTTTT.

This chain uses TRBV7-8 with TRBJ2-7, with D perhaps TRBD2 (5 bases). Germline assignment: CDR1 SGHVS and CDR2 FQNEAQ. V was cut by 2 bases and J by 7 bases, with 15 bases left in between. This CDR3 comprises 14 residues. The CDR3 DNA sequence: TGTGCCAGCAGCTTATACGGGAAATGGCGGGAGCAGTACTTC. It codes for CASSLYGKWREQYF.

In its sample, this clonotype was seen many times. V and J are TRBV12-3 or TRBV12-4 and TRBJ2-1, with 11 bases lining up with TRBD2. Losses at the gene ends were 4 bases for V and 8 bases for J; bases not matched to a gene: 7. CDR3 length: 15 amino acids. The CDR3 DNA reads as TGTGCCAGCAGTTCCCTCACTAGCGGGGGCGATGAGCAGTTCTTC. The encoded protein is CASSSLTSGGDEQFF.

The J gene is TRBJ1-2, the V gene TRBV30; D is uncertain. The CDR3 is 14 residues long. Germline CDR1 reads GTSNPN; CDR2 reads SVGIG (reference sequence). V was pared by 0 bases and J by 2 bases, with 10 bases between. The CDR3 loop reads CAWSVLHLNYGYTF. CDR3 bases: TGTGCCTGGAGTGTACTACATTTAAACTATGGCTACACCTTC.

This clonotype was detected a few times. The chain links TRBV4-3 to TRBJ1-6, with unresolved D. The CDR3 is 14 residues long. Germline V CDR1 and CDR2: LGHNA, YSLEER. Trimming removed 5 bases at V and 7 bases at J, with 12 bases between. Here the CDR3 DNA reads TGCGCCAGCAGCAAACAAGGAATGAATTCACCCCTCCACTTT. It is translated as CASSKQGMNSPLHF.

This chain uses TRBV27 with TRBJ1-1; tentatively, D is TRBD1 (6 bases). The CDR3 sequence is 14 residues long. Germline CDR1 MNHEY, CDR2 SMNVEV (reference sequence). V lost 3 bases and J lost 3, with 11 bases in between. CDR3 loop: CASSFVGGDTEAFF. CDR3 DNA sequence: TGTGCCAGCAGTTTTGTAGGGGGGGACACTGAAGCTTTCTTT.

This clonotype was detected only a few times. The chain is built from TRBV20-1 and TRBJ1-6; D unclear. Germline CDR1 DFQATT, CDR2 SNEGSKA (reference sequence). Trimming left V 3 bases short and J 0 bases short, with 6 bases between. The CDR3 spans 14 residues. CDR3 sequence reads: CSARTSSYNSPLHF. The CDR3 bases are TGCAGTGCTAGGACTAGCTCCTATAATTCACCCCTCCACTTT.

The CDR3 DNA sequence: TGTGCCAGCAGCTTGTTGAATTCCGAGCAGTACTTC. It yields the protein CASSLLNSEQYF. V and J are TRBV5-4 and TRBJ2-7, with D unresolved. This CDR3 is 12 amino acids long. Trimming left V 1 base short and J 6 bases short, with 8 bases between. The germline gives CDR1 SGHNT, CDR2 YYREEE (reference sequence).

The V call is TRBV4-1, the J call TRBJ2-3; TRBD2 matches at 10 bases. Germline V gene data show CDR1 as MGHRA and CDR2 as YSYEKL. With V trimmed by 0 bases and J by 8 bases, 5 bases remained unmatched. The length of the CDR3 is 15 residues. CDR3 sequence (DNA): TGCGCCAGCAGCCAAGATGGACTAGCGGAGAGTACGCAGTATTTT. Translating gives CASSQDGLAESTQYF.

This clonotype showed up many times. V gene TRBV20-1 combines with J gene TRBJ2-5; 10 bases are a match to TRBD2. CDR1 is DFQATT, CDR2 SNEGSKA, per germline (reference sequence). The V segment lost 3 bases and the J segment 5 bases; nucleotides outside the gene matches: 6. This CDR3 is built from 14 residues. This CDR3 reads CSASTAGGRETQYF. The CDR3 region has the DNA TGCAGTGCTAGTACAGCGGGAGGGCGGGAGACCCAGTACTTC.

The chain employs TRBV7-2 and TRBJ2-3; 10 nucleotides line up with TRBD2. Germline V gives CDR1 SGHTA, CDR2 FQGNSA. After removal of 4 bases from V and 3 bases from J, the junction contained 13 bases not matched to a gene. The length of the CDR3 is 18 residues. CDR3 amino acids: CASSSPFQRGGRTDTQYF. In DNA form, the CDR3 reads TGTGCCAGCAGCTCGCCCTTCCAGCGGGGGGGCCGGACAGATACGCAGTATTTT. Full variable domain (missing parts from reference TRBV7-2 and TRBJ2-3): GAGVSQSPSNKVTEKGKDVELRCDPISGHTALYWYRQSLGQGLEFLIYFQGNSAPDKSGLPSDRFSAERTGGSVSTLTIQRTQQEDSAVYLCASSSPFQRGGRTDTQYFGPGTRLTVL.

There are a few counts of this clonotype. The J gene is TRBJ2-5, the V gene TRBV7-9; TRBD2 matches at 10 bases. The CDR3 consists of 17 residues. V dropped 2 bases and J dropped 2; count of bases not matched to a gene: 8. In germline, CDR1 is SEHNR, CDR2 FQNEAQ (reference sequence). The CDR3 loop is CASSLMPWTSGQETQYF. For the CDR3, the DNA is TGTGCCAGCAGCTTAATGCCGTGGACTAGCGGACAAGAGACCCAGTACTTC.

This clonotype was counted many times. The CDR3 DNA follows: TGTGCCAGCTCACCACTGGGCAGCTTGAACACCGGGGAGCTGTTTTTT. Residues: CASSPLGSLNTGELFF. The chain is built from TRBV18 and TRBJ2-2, with D unresolved. The CDR3 is 16 residues long. V dropped 1 base and J dropped 1 base, with 10 bases sitting between them. CDR1 is KGHSH and CDR2 is LQKENI in the germline V gene.

The chain carries TRBV20-1 and TRBJ2-6; the match to TRBD1 covers 8 bases. This CDR3 has 15 residues. The trim removed 6 bases at V and 0 bases at J, leaving 4 bases unmatched. Per the germline V gene, CDR1 is DFQATT and CDR2 is SNEGSKA (reference sequence). The CDR3 here is CSAPGQVSGANVLTF. The CDR3 DNA sequence: TGCAGTGCGCCGGGACAGGTCTCTGGGGCCAACGTCCTGACTTTC.

This clonotype has a count of ten or more. The rearrangement links TRBV13 to TRBJ2-1, with D maybe TRBD1 (6 bases). Per germline, CDR1 PRHDT and CDR2 FYEKMQ (reference sequence). This CDR3 has 15 residues. The V end was cut by 5 bases, the J end by 2 bases, with 13 bases between. In DNA form, the CDR3 reads TGTGCCAGCAGCCTTCGACAGGAGACCTACAATGAGCAGTTCTTC. Protein sequence: CASSLRQETYNEQFF.

This clonotype was counted many times. The chain has TRBV11-2 and TRBJ2-1; 8 bases fit TRBD1. The V gene's germline CDR1 is SGHAT and CDR2 FQNNGV. The CDR3 covers 18 residues. V gave up 5 bases and J gave up 6 bases; unmatched junction bases: 18. Written as DNA, the CDR3 is TGTGCCAGCAGCCCAACAGGGGGGCGATTCGGTGTCGCCAATGAGCAGTTCTTC. Amino acids: CASSPTGGRFGVANEQFF.

In regard to this clonotype: A much larger clone differs from this one at a single base, so this may be a read error. The V and J genes are TRBV2 and TRBJ2-1; 10 bases are shared with TRBD2. Matching the DNA end better, TRBJ2-7 makes the J call doubtful. CDR1 and CDR2 from the germline V gene are SNHLY and FYNNEI. This CDR3 contains 14 residues. CDR3 DNA: TGTGCCAGCAGTCTAGCGGGGGACTATAATGAGCAGTACTTC. Its translation: CASSLAGDYNEQYF.

This clonotype was recorded many times. The genes are TRBV28 and TRBJ2-1; 9 nucleotides match TRBD2. Trimming removed 4 bases from V and 1 base from J; junction bases left unmatched: 8. From germline, CDR1 is MDHEN and CDR2 SYDVKM. The CDR3 consists of 17 residues. The CDR3 is CASSSGSGSLSYNEQFF. DNA for the CDR3: TGTGCCAGCAGTTCTGGTAGCGGGAGTTTATCCTACAATGAGCAGTTCTTC. The complete variable domain, with remaining parts taken from reference TRBV28 and TRBJ2-1, reads DVKVTQSSRYLVKRTGEKVFLECVQDMDHENMFWYRQDPGLGLRLIYFSYDVKMKEKGDIPEGYSVSREKKERFSLILESASTNQTSMYLCASSSGSGSLSYNEQFFGPGTRLTVL.

In this sample, this clonotype turned up many times. The chain has TRBV11-2 and TRBJ1-2, with D possibly matching TRBD1 (6 bases). The V end lost 3 bases, the J end lost 2 bases, and 7 bases lay between the germline ends. The CDR3 loop spans 13 amino acids. The germline V gene has CDR1 SGHAT and CDR2 FQNNGV. The CDR3 nucleotides read TGTGCCAGCAGCTTTCAGGGGAACTATGGCTACACCTTC. Protein sequence: CASSFQGNYGYTF.

This chain connects TRBV6-1 to TRBJ2-7; 9 positions agree with TRBD2. Unmatched junction bases numbered 10, after V lost 7 bases and J lost 6 bases. This CDR3 spans 14 amino acids. In germline, CDR1 is MNHNS, CDR2 SASEGT. DNA for the CDR3: TGTGCCAGCACTCCACTAGCGGGTAACTCCGAGCAGTACTTC. Translated: CASTPLAGNSEQYF.